The rows below give T cell receptor beta chains drawn from one sample of a study of identical twins. TCRdb redid the calling of the 5' RACE reads with MiXCR, one entry per CDR3 protein. This table has around 1.7 million distinct CDR3 sequences, roughly 35% appearing once. The sample comprised cord blood. The receptors here all came from a newborn girl in good health. The CDR3 runs from the conserved cysteine through the conserved F or W. The D gene is left open where the match is weak. Clone size is not always given. Where it is, it says once, few, many or a class for expanded clones.

size,J,V,D,CDR3,DNA
NA,TRBJ2-7,TRBV11-2,NA,CASSLGSNTEQYF,TGTGCCAGCAGCTTAGGGAGTAACACCGAGCAGTACTTC
few,TRBJ2-3,TRBV6-7,NA,CASSYPSSLVKGTDTQYF,TGTGCCAGCAGTTACCCCTCGTCCCTTGTAAAGGGCACAGATACGCAGTATTTT
NA,TRBJ1-4,TRBV6-1,NA,CASRSHIGPGRSEKLFF,TGTGCCAGCAGATCCCATATTGGACCGGGCCGGAGCGAAAAACTGTTTTTT
NA,TRBJ2-7,TRBV5-1,NA,CASSFHKGTYNEQYF,TGCGCCAGCAGTTTCCACAAAGGGACCTACAATGAGCAGTACTTC
few,TRBJ2-3,TRBV3-1,TRBD2,CASSQELGLAATDTQYF,TGTGCCAGCAGCCAGGAACTCGGACTAGCGGCTACAGATACGCAGTATTTT
many,TRBJ1-1,TRBV5-1,NA,CASSSGRMNTEAFF,TGTGCCAGCAGCTCGGGGCGGATGAACACTGAAGCTTTCTTT
few,TRBJ2-3,TRBV12-3/TRBV12-4,TRBD2,CASTSGSGGTDTQYF,TGTGCCAGCACGTCGGGAAGCGGGGGGACAGATACGCAGTATTTT
NA,TRBJ2-7,TRBV27,NA,CASSSFLGRLYEQYF,TGTGCCAGCAGTTCGTTCCTAGGACGCCTCTACGAGCAGTACTTC
few,TRBJ2-5,TRBV20-1,TRBD2,CSATLAGKETQYF,TGCAGTGCCACGCTAGCGGGAAAAGAGACCCAGTACTTC
NA,TRBJ1-2,TRBV12-3/TRBV12-4,NA,CASSLGGFPHGYTF,TGTGCCAGCAGTTTGGGGGGGTTCCCTCATGGCTACACCTTC
NA,TRBJ2-6,TRBV19,NA,CASRQNSGANVLTF,TGTGCCAGCAGACAAAACTCTGGGGCCAACGTCCTGACTTTC
NA,TRBJ1-4,TRBV11-2,NA,CASSLGSSSLGEKLFF,TGTGCCAGCAGCTTAGGATCCTCGAGCCTGGGGGAAAAACTGTTTTTT
few,TRBJ2-7,TRBV5-1,TRBD2,CASSVGSLAGVEQYF,TGCGCCAGCAGCGTCGGGTCACTAGCGGGAGTCGAGCAGTACTTC
NA,TRBJ1-3,TRBV12-3/TRBV12-4,NA,CASRPSGARDGNTIYF,TGTGCCAGCAGACCCTCGGGGGCCCGGGATGGAAACACCATATATTTT
NA,TRBJ2-1,TRBV3-1,TRBD2,CASSSPELAGWENEQFF,TGTGCCAGCAGCTCCCCCGAACTAGCGGGGTGGGAAAATGAGCAGTTCTTC
NA,TRBJ1-5,TRBV20-1,NA,CSAERTDSNQPQHF,TGCAGTGCCGAAAGGACAGATAGCAATCAGCCCCAGCATTTT
NA,TRBJ2-3,TRBV20-1,TRBD2,CSATSGGTTDTQYF,TGCAGTGCAACTAGCGGGGGGACGACAGATACGCAGTATTTT
few,TRBJ2-3,TRBV7-2,TRBD1,CASSLDGTGRVNTQYF,TGTGCCAGCAGCTTAGATGGGACAGGCAGGGTTAATACGCAGTATTTT
NA,TRBJ1-1,TRBV5-1,TRBD1,CASSVGQGARTEAFF,TGCGCCAGCAGCGTCGGACAGGGGGCGAGGACTGAAGCTTTCTTT
NA,TRBJ2-7,TRBV7-2,TRBD1,CASSRTGFSYNEQYF,TGTGCCAGCAGCAGGACAGGCTTCTCCTACAATGAGCAGTACTTC
NA,TRBJ1-5,TRBV27,TRBD1,CASSLRQGARVSQPQHF,TGTGCCAGCAGTCTGCGACAGGGGGCGCGGGTCAGTCAGCCCCAGCATTTT